These T cell receptor beta chains were read from a single sample in a study of blood T cell repertoires in COVID-19. This table comes from immunoSEQ multiplex PCR, and its TCRdb copy is limited to in-frame clones, with some not included. The table has 97,000 or so clones, about 80% seen once. Source material: peripheral blood. These receptors came from a man between 65 and 85 years old with acute or convalescent COVID-19. CDR3s leave out the opening cysteine and the closing phenylalanine or tryptophan. Some rows mark clone size as missing; the rest say once, few, many or name a class of expanded clone.

TRBV5-1	.	ASSFSWF
TRBV6-6	once	ASIPARGVAGELF
TRBV28	few	ASSLTIAGYT
TRBV15	.	ATSPVGPTNEKLF
TRBV19	once	ASSSGSFDTQY
TRBV19	.	ASIGGRFEAF
TRBV9	.	ASSAIQGSTSTNYGYT
TRBV11-2	few	ASSYSGSEQF
TRBV11-3	.	ASSLNPLANNEQF
TRBV29-1	.	SVGLGLGTGNIQY
TRBV5-1	.	ASSWGQGRELF
TRBV5-6	.	ASSSRLAGVYEQY
TRBV7-2	.	ASSLFGTAEAF
TRBV25-1	.	ASSDSGQGGPDTQY
TRBV28	.	ASSLGGRNEQF
TRBV5-1	once	ASTIQPSNYGYT